Listed here is a single T cell receptor beta chain. Its specific antigen is unknown. To determine HCMV serostatus, a commercial ELISA kit was used to detect HCMV-specific IgG in serum. Peripheral blood mononuclear cells were isolated from blood by Ficoll density gradient centrifugation. Instrument on record: Illumina HiSeq 2000. TCR beta cDNA libraries were prepared using 5'RACE template switching, which introduced a universal primer site and unique molecular identifiers. Priming for cDNA synthesis came from the TCR beta constant segment, and two successive PCR amplification steps followed. In the paper's pipeline: Reads were demultiplexed and grouped by UMI with MIGEC, and clonotypes were assembled and quantified with MiTCR. To exclude erroneous sequences, only TCR cDNA sequences supported by at least two reads were retained. The tcR package was used for downstream repertoire analysis, and clonotypes were matched between fractions using CDR3 nucleotide sequence together with V segment. Antigen specificity was annotated against VDJdb with VDJmatch, allowing one amino acid substitution in CDR3. TCRdb reprocessed the reads and provides one entry for every CDR3 protein sequence; no DNA is given. TCRdb assigned the V and J calls; the authors' analysis was not used. This sample's records show about 380,000 distinct CDR3 sequences. 5% to 5.5% of the sample goes to the ten largest clones.

This sample was included in a study of T cells expressing NK-cell markers (dated by TCRdb to 2019 to 2021). For the study in its entirety: Three sorted T-cell subsets (CD3+CD56+NKG2C+, CD3+CD56+NKG2C- and CD3+CD56-NKG2C+) from fewer than 10 donors had their TCR beta-chain repertoires profiled. Of the eight sequenced donors, seven were found to be HCMV-seropositive and one was found to be HCMV-seronegative. Sequencing of the libraries produced 2 x 150 bp reads on Illumina HiSeq 2000/2500, MiSeq or NextSeq. All eight donors whose samples were sequenced were randomly selected healthy volunteers, three of them men and five women.

The paper as a whole reports these results and caveats: Whether the expanded NKG2C-expressing T cell clones were specific for HCMV antigens was left unclear. In over five donors, the dominant CD3+CD56+NKG2C+ clonotypes were found to rank among the top 10 CD8+ clonotypes and to make up 1.0-7.0% of CD8+ T cells. Those dominant clonotypes were again the most abundant among CD3+CD56-NKG2C+ cells in a handful of donors, at roughly 25-60.1%.

The sequence was collected from a man between 18 and 69 years old in good health. Sequencing was done on a sample of blood T cells: a sorted CD56 or NKG2C T cell subset, CD4+ or CD8+ T cells, or bulk PBMC T cells (not recorded which).

This receptor has the CDR3 CASSGTGFAIF. The receptor chain draws on TRBV2 and TRBJ2-1; TCRdb reports TRBD1, a call that lacks DNA to check it against. Per the germline V gene, SNHLY is the CDR1 and FYNNEI is the CDR2. CDR3 length: 11 amino acids, cysteine to phenylalanine. Nucleotide data are not available.